A selection of T cell receptor beta chains follows, all from one sample in a study of cytomegalovirus exposure and HLA in healthy donors. Libraries were prepared by immunoSEQ multiplex PCR; TCRdb keeps only in-frame clonotypes and omits some of them. The sample consists of 130,000 or so clones, roughly four fifths of them appearing once. The sequenced material came from PBMCs. These receptors came from a woman aged 55-69 years in good health and CMV-seronegative. Each CDR3 is given without its conserved first and last residue. Each record gives: V gene, J gene, D gene, CDR3 protein. The D gene is left open where the match is weak.

v_call: TRBV4-2; j_call: TRBJ2-1; d_call: TRBD2; cdr3_aa: ASSQVSSGGYNEQF
v_call: TRBV5-6; j_call: TRBJ2-4; d_call: TRBD1; cdr3_aa: ASSSGTGRNIQY
v_call: TRBV7-3; j_call: TRBJ2-5; d_call: -; cdr3_aa: ASSLAGATIETQY
v_call: TRBV7-9; j_call: TRBJ2-3; d_call: -; cdr3_aa: ASSFGLNMDTQY
v_call: TRBV19; j_call: TRBJ2-2; d_call: TRBD1; cdr3_aa: ASSLHFTGTGTGELF
v_call: TRBV7-2; j_call: TRBJ2-7; d_call: TRBD1; cdr3_aa: ASSLGWGQGYEQY
v_call: TRBV11-2; j_call: TRBJ2-5; d_call: -; cdr3_aa: ASTPPRDQETQY
v_call: TRBV28; j_call: TRBJ1-1; d_call: TRBD1; cdr3_aa: ASTQGARGNTEAF
v_call: TRBV19; j_call: TRBJ2-5; d_call: -; cdr3_aa: ASSGLGQETQY
v_call: TRBV30; j_call: TRBJ1-6; d_call: -; cdr3_aa: AWRYWTAPNSPLH
v_call: TRBV18; j_call: TRBJ2-1; d_call: -; cdr3_aa: ASSPKTSYNEQF
v_call: TRBV9; j_call: TRBJ1-1; d_call: TRBD1; cdr3_aa: ASSEEDRSNTEAF
v_call: TRBV10-3; j_call: TRBJ1-2; d_call: -; cdr3_aa: ATESFGTHGYT
v_call: TRBV10-3; j_call: TRBJ2-1; d_call: TRBD2; cdr3_aa: AISDPGLAGGRSSYNEQF
v_call: TRBV28; j_call: TRBJ2-7; d_call: TRBD1; cdr3_aa: ASSPGQGAPYEQY
v_call: TRBV6-1; j_call: TRBJ2-7; d_call: -; cdr3_aa: ASSEVSYEQY
v_call: TRBV15; j_call: TRBJ2-7; d_call: -; cdr3_aa: ATSTRTGFSYEQY
v_call: TRBV7-9; j_call: TRBJ2-5; d_call: TRBD2; cdr3_aa: ASSLDGRLQETQY
v_call: TRBV5-1; j_call: TRBJ2-7; d_call: -; cdr3_aa: ASSQTSTSYEQY
v_call: TRBV15; j_call: TRBJ2-5; d_call: -; cdr3_aa: ATSRDRSNLMAQY
v_call: TRBV6-5; j_call: TRBJ1-2; d_call: TRBD1; cdr3_aa: ASSQDRGTNYGYT
v_call: TRBV18; j_call: TRBJ1-5; d_call: -; cdr3_aa: ASSPDSVNSNQPQH
v_call: TRBV4-1; j_call: TRBJ1-1; d_call: -; cdr3_aa: ASSHPFGRERGEAF
v_call: TRBV6-1; j_call: TRBJ2-3; d_call: -; cdr3_aa: ASSGRGPSTDTQY
v_call: TRBV28; j_call: TRBJ2-1; d_call: -; cdr3_aa: ASSLWVPRGPLPDNEQF
v_call: TRBV2; j_call: TRBJ2-7; d_call: -; cdr3_aa: ASRAGASSSYEQY
v_call: TRBV9; j_call: TRBJ1-1; d_call: TRBD1; cdr3_aa: ASSVDSGGTGPMNTEAF
v_call: TRBV14; j_call: TRBJ1-4; d_call: -; cdr3_aa: ASSQEGQSATNEKLF
v_call: TRBV5-1; j_call: TRBJ2-5; d_call: TRBD1; cdr3_aa: ASSRTGGSETQY
v_call: TRBV6-5; j_call: TRBJ1-1; d_call: -; cdr3_aa: ASRDQGFTEAF
v_call: TRBV27; j_call: TRBJ2-7; d_call: TRBD2; cdr3_aa: ATSKKGNSGSYEQY
v_call: TRBV7-8; j_call: TRBJ2-1; d_call: TRBD2; cdr3_aa: ASSFAGTTYNEQF
v_call: TRBV27; j_call: TRBJ2-7; d_call: -; cdr3_aa: ASSLKPIYEQY
v_call: TRBV5-1; j_call: TRBJ2-2; d_call: TRBD1; cdr3_aa: ASQGALNTGELF
v_call: TRBV19; j_call: TRBJ2-3; d_call: -; cdr3_aa: ASSDREVGTDTQY
v_call: TRBV19; j_call: TRBJ2-1; d_call: -; cdr3_aa: ASKLAGAYYNEQF
v_call: TRBV6-5; j_call: TRBJ2-7; d_call: TRBD1; cdr3_aa: ASSYRRQGEGREQY
v_call: TRBV5-1; j_call: TRBJ2-7; d_call: -; cdr3_aa: ASSLISLYEQY
v_call: TRBV2; j_call: TRBJ2-1; d_call: TRBD2; cdr3_aa: ASILLKREVNNEQF
v_call: TRBV6-1; j_call: TRBJ2-7; d_call: -; cdr3_aa: ASSASQGYEQY